Given below is one T cell receptor (beta chain) in context. The sample comes from a study of T-cell reconstitution after alpha-beta-depleted transplantation in children. Construction of the TCRbeta library involved unique molecular identifiers. TCRdb re-derived calls from the PCR reads in MiXCR, one entry per CDR3 protein. The repertoire holds about 360,000 distinct CDR3 sequences, less than 15% seen once, with around 4.5% in the top ten. The CDR3 spans 13 residues. V lost 5 bases and J 4 bases, leaving 9 bases between the germline ends. Sequenced material: PBMCs, taken from the stem cell graft. The chain is built from TRBV12-3 or TRBV12-4 and TRBJ2-4; D perhaps matches TRBD1 (6 bases). The source is a human donor who donated a stem cell graft to a child with Fanconi anemia. CDR3 nucleotide sequence: TGTGCCAGCAGTCCCGACAGGAAAAACATTCAGTACTTC. Its translation is CASSPDRKNIQYF.